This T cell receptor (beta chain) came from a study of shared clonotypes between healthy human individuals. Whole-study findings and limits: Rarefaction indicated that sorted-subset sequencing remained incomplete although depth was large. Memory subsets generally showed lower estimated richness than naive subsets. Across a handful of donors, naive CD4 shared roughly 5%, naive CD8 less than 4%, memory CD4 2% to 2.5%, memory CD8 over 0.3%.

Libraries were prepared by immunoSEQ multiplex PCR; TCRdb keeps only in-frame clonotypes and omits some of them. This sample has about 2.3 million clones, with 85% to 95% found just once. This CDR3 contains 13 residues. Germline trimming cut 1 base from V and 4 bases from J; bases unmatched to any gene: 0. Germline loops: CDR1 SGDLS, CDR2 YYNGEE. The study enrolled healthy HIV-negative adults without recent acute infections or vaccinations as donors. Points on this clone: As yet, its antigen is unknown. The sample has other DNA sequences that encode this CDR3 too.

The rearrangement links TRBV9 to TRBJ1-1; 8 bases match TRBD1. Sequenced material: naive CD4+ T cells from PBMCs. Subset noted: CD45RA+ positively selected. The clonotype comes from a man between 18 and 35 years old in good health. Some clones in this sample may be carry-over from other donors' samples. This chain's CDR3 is CASSVTGGTEAFF. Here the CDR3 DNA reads TGTGCCAGCAGCGTAACAGGGGGCACTGAAGCTTTCTTT.